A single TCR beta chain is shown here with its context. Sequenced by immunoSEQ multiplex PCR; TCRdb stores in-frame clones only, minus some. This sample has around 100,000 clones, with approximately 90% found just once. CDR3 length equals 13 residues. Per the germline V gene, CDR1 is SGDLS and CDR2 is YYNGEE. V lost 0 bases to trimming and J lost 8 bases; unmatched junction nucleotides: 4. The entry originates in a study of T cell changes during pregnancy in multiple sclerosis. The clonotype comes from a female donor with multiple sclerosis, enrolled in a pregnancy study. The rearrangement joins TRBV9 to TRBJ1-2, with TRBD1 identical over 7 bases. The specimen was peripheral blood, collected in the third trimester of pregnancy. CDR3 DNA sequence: TGTGCCAGCAGCGTAGGAAGGGGGCAAGGCTACACCTTC. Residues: CASSVGRGQGYTF.